This T cell receptor beta chain was sequenced for a study of cytomegalovirus exposure and HLA in healthy donors. The germline CDR1 and CDR2 sequences are SEHNR and FQNEAQ (reference sequence). The trim removed 5 bases at V and 0 bases at J, leaving 9 bases unmatched. CDR3 length: 16 residues. For this clone: Its specificity is unknown.

General study points: A later analysis found common viral pathogens apparently linked to several of the most significant clusters.

Use of 60 Vbeta and 13 Jbeta primers characterized the PCR. Assay: immunoSEQ multiplex PCR; the TCRdb copy retains only in-frame clones and omits some. This sample contains 38,000 or so clones. V is TRBV7-9 and J is TRBJ2-7; 8 nucleotides agree with TRBD2. The receptor comes from a man between 25 and 39 years old in good health and CMV-seronegative. Input material: PBMCs. This CDR3 reads CASSRGLAQSSYEQYF. The CDR3 bases are TGTGCCAGCAGCCGAGGACTAGCCCAGAGCTCCTACGAGCAGTACTTC.